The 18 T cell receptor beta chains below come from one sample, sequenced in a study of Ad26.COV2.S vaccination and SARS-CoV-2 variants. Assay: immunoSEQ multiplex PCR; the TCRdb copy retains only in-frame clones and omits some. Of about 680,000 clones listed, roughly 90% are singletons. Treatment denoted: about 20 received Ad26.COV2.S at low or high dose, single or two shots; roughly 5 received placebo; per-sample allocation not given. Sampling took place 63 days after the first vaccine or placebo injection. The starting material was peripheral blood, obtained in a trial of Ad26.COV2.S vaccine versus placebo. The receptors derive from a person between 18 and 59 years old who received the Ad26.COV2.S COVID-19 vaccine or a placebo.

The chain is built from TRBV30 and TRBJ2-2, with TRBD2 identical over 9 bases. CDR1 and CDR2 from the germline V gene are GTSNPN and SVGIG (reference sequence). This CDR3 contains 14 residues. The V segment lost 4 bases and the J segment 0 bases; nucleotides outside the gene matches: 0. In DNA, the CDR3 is TGTGCCTGGATAGCGGGAGCGAACACCGGGGAGCTGTTTTTT. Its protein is CAWIAGANTGELFF.

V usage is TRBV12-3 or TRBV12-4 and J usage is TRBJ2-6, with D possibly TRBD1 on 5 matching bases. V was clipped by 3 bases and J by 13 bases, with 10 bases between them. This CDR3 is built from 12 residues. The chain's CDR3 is CASSFGRTVLTF. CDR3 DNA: TGTGCCAGCAGTTTCGGCCGGACAGTCCTGACTTTC.

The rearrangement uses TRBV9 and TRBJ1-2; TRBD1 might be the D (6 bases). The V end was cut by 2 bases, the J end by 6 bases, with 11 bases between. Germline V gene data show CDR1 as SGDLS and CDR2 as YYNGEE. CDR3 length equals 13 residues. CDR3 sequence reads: CASSVGQTDGYTF. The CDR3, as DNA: TGTGCCAGCAGCGTCGGACAGACTGATGGCTACACCTTC.

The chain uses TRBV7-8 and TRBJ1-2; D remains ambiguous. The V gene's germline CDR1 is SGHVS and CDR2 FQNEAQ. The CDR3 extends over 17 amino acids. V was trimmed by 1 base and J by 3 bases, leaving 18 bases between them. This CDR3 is CASSLERIGRPHYGYTF. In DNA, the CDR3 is TGTGCCAGCAGCTTAGAAAGGATCGGCAGACCACACTATGGCTACACCTTC.

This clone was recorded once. CDR3 in amino acids: CAWTLLPTNEKLFF. The CDR3 DNA reads as TGTGCCTGGACCCTGCTCCCAACTAATGAAAAACTGTTTTTT. The V call is TRBV30, the J call TRBJ1-4; D unresolved. The CDR3 length is 14 residues. Germline CDR1 reads GTSNPN; CDR2 reads SVGIG (reference sequence). Trimming took off 4 bases at V and 0 bases at J, with 9 bases between the two ends.

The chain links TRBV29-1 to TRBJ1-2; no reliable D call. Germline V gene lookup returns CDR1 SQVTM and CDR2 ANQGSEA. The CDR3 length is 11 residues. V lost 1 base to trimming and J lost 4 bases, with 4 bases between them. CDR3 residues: CSVEVSYGYTF. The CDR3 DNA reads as TGCAGCGTTGAAGTCAGCTATGGCTACACCTTC.

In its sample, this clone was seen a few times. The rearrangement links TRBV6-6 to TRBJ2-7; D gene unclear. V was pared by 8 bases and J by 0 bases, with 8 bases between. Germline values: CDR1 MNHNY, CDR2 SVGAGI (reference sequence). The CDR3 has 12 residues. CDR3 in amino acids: CASQASSYEQYF. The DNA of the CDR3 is TGTGCCAGCCAAGCGAGCTCCTACGAGCAGTACTTC.

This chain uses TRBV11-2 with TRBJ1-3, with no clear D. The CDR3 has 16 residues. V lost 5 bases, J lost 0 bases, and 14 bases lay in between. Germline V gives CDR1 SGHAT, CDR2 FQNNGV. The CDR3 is CASSLSGPISGNTIYF. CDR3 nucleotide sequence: TGTGCCAGCAGCCTTTCCGGGCCTATCTCTGGAAACACCATATATTTT.

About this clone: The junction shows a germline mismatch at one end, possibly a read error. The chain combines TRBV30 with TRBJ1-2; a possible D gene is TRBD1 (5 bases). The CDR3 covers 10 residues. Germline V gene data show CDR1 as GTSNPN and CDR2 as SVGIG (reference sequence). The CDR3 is CAWSVRQGDF. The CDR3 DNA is TGTGCCTGGAGTGTACGGCAGGGTGACTTC.

The CDR3 protein is CASSYSTGAGDYGYTF. The CDR3 DNA reads as TGTGCCAGCAGTTACTCGACAGGGGCAGGGGACTATGGCTACACCTTC. The chain uses TRBV6-5 and TRBJ1-2, with 8 bases fitting TRBD1. The CDR3 loop spans 16 amino acids. V shed 0 bases, J shed 3 bases, and the junction held 6 bases outside the gene matches. Looked up from germline, CDR1 is MNHEY and CDR2 is SVGAGI.

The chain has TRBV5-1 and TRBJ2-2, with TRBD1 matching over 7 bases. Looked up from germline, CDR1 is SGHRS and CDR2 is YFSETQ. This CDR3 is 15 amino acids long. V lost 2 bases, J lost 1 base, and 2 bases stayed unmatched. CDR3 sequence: CASSLGTVNTGELFF. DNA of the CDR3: TGCGCCAGCAGCTTAGGGACAGTGAACACCGGGGAGCTGTTTTTT.

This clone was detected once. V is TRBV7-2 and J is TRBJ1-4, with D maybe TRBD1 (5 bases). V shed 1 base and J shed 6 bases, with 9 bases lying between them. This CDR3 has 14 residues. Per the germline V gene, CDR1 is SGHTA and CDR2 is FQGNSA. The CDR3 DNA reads TGTGCCAGCAGCTTAGGGGGGGGACATGAAAAACTGTTTTTT. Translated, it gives CASSLGGGHEKLFF.

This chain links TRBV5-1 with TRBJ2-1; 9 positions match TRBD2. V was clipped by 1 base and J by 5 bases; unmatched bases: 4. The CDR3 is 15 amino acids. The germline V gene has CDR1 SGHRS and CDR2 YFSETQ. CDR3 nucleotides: TGCGCCAGCAGCTTGTCTAGCGGGACCCACAATGAGCAGTTCTTC. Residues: CASSLSSGTHNEQFF. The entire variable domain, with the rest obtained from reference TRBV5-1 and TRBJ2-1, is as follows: KAGVTQTPRYLIKTRGQQVTLSCSPISGHRSVSWYQQTPGQGLQFLFEYFSETQRNKGNFPGRFSGRQFSNSRSEMNVSTLELGDSALYLCASSLSSGTHNEQFFGPGTRLTVL.

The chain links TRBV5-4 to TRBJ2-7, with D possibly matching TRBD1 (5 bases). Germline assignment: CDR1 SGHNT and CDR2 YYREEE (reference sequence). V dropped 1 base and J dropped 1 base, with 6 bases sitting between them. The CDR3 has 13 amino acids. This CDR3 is CASSLQGSYEQYF. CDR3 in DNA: TGTGCCAGCAGCTTGCAGGGATCCTACGAGCAGTACTTC.

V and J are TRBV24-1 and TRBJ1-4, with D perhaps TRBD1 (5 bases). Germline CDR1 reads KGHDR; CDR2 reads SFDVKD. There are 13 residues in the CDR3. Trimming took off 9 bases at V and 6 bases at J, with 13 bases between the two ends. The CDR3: CATRGIGDEKLFF. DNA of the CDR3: TGTGCCACCCGGGGGATAGGGGATGAAAAACTGTTTTTT.

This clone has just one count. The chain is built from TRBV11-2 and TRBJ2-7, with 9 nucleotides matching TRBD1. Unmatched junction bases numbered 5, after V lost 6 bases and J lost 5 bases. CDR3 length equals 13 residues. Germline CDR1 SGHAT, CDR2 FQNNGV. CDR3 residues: CASSIGTGNEQYF. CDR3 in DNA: TGTGCCAGCAGTATCGGGACAGGGAACGAGCAGTACTTC.

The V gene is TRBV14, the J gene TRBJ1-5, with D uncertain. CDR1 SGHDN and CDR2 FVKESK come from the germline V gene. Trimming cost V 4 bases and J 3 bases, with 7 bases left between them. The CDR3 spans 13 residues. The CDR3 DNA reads TGTGCCAGCAGCCGGGCCCTCAATCAGCCCCAGCATTTT. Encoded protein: CASSRALNQPQHF.

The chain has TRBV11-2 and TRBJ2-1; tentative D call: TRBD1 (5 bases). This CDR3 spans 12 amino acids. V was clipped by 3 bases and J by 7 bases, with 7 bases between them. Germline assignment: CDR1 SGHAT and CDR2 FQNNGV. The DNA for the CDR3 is TGTGCCAGCAGCTTGGCAGGGAATGAGCAGTTCTTC. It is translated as CASSLAGNEQFF.